This T cell receptor beta chain comes out of a study of cytomegalovirus exposure and HLA in healthy donors. The CDR3 is 13 amino acids. Germline V lookup: CDR1 SGHRS, CDR2 YFSETQ. Trimming removed 4 bases at V and 2 bases at J, with 10 bases between. Profiling relied on immunoSEQ multiplex PCR, and the TCRdb table lists in-frame clones only, not all of them. The sample lists roughly 62,000 clones, 85% to 95% occurring once. The gene calls are TRBV5-1 and TRBJ2-7; TRBD2 might be the D (6 bases). This clonotype originated in a man aged 18 to 30 in good health and CMV-seronegative. The specimen sequenced was PBMCs. The CDR3 region is CASSGTEPYEQYF. As DNA, the CDR3 is TGCGCCAGCAGCGGGACTGAGCCCTACGAGCAGTACTTC.